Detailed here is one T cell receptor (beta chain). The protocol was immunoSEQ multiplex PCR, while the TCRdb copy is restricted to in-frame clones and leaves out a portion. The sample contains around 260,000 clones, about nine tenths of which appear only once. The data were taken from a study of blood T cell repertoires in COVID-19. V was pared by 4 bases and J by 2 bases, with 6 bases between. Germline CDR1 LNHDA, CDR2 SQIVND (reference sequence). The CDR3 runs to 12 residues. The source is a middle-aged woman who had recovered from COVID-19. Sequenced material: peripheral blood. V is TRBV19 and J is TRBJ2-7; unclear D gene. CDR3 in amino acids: CASSSRTYEQYF. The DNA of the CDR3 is TGTGCCAGTAGTAGCAGGACCTACGAGCAGTACTTC. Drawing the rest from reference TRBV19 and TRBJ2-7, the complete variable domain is DGGITQSPKYLFRKEGQNVTLSCEQNLNHDAMYWYRQDPGQGLRLIYYSQIVNDFQKGDIAEGYSVSREKKESFPLTVTSAQKNPTAFYLCASSSRTYEQYFGPGTRLTVT.